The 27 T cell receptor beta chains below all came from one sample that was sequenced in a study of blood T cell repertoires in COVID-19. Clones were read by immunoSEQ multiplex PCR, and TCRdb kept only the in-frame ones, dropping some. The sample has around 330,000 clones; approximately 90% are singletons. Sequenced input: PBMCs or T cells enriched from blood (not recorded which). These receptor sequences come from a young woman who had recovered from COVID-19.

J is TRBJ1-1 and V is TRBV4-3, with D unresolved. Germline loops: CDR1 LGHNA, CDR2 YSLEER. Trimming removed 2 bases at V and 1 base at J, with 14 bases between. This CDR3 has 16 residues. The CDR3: CASSQYPELANTEAFF. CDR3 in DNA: TGCGCCAGCAGCCAATACCCAGAATTGGCGAACACTGAAGCTTTCTTT.

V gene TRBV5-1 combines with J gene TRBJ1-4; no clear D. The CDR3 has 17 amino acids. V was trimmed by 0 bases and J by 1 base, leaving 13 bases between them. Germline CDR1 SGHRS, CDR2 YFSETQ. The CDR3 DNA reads TGCGCCAGCAGCTTGGCGGAGGGCGGGATAACTAATGAAAAACTGTTTTTT. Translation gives CASSLAEGGITNEKLFF.

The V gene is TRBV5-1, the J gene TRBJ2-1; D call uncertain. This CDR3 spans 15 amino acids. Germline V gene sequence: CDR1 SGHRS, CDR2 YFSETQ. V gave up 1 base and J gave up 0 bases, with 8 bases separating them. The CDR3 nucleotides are TGCGCCAGCAGCTTGTCGGGTGTCTCCTACAATGAGCAGTTCTTC. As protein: CASSLSGVSYNEQFF.

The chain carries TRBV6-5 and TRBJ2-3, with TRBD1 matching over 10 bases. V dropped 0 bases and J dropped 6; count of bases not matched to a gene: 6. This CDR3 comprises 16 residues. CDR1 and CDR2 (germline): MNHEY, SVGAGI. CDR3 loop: CASSYSTGQGIDTQYF. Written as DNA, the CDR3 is TGTGCCAGCAGTTACTCGACGGGACAGGGGATTGATACGCAGTATTTT.

Here the CDR3 DNA reads TGTGCCAGCAGAACGTTGGGGACAGGGTCCGCTTTCTTT. Residues: CASRTLGTGSAFF. This chain joins TRBV2 and TRBJ1-1; 9 bases align to TRBD1. The V gene's germline CDR1 is SNHLY and CDR2 FYNNEI. The junction had 10 bases not matched to a gene; V was cut back by 6 bases and J by 11 bases. The length of the CDR3 is 13 residues.

In nucleotides, the CDR3 is TGTGCCAGCAGCGATGGACAGGGTGCAGATACGCAGTATTTT. Residues: CASSDGQGADTQYF. The rearrangement links TRBV2 to TRBJ2-3; 8 positions match TRBD1. J was trimmed by 4 bases and V by 6 bases; bases with no gene match: 6. Germline loops: CDR1 SNHLY, CDR2 FYNNEI. The CDR3 covers 14 residues.

This CDR3 reads CASTTGTGAYYGYTF. The CDR3 bases are TGTGCCAGCACCACCGGGACAGGGGCCTACTATGGCTACACCTTC. V usage is TRBV6-5 and J usage is TRBJ1-2; 10 bases are shared with TRBD1. V lost 7 bases to trimming and J lost 3 bases; unmatched junction nucleotides: 8. The CDR3 sequence is 15 residues long. CDR1 and CDR2 (germline): MNHEY, SVGAGI.

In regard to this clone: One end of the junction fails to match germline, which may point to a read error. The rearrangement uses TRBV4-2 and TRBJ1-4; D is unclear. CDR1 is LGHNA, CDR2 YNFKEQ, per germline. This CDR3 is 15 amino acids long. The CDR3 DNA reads TGTGCCAGCAGCCGGAGGACTATGACTAGTGAAAAACTGTTTTTT. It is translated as CASSRRTMTSEKLFF.

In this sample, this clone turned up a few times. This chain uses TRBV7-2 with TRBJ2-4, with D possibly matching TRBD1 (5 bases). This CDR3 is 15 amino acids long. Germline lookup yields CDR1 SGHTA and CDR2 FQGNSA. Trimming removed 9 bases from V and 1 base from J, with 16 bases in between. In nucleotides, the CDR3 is TGTGCCAGGGGCAGGGCAAGAAAGGCCAAAAACATTCAGTACTTC. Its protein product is CARGRARKAKNIQYF.

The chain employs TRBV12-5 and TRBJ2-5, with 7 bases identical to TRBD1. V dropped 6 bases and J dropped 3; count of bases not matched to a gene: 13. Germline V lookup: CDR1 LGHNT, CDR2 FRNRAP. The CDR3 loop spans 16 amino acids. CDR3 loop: CASGRTPWTGEETQYF. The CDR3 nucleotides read TGTGCTAGTGGCCGAACCCCCTGGACAGGCGAAGAGACCCAGTACTTC.

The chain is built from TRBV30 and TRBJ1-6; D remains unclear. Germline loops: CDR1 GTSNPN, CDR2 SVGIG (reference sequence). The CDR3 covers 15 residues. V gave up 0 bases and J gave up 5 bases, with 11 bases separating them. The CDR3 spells CAWSVGRQDNSPLHF. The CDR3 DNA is TGTGCCTGGAGTGTCGGGAGGCAGGATAATTCACCCCTCCACTTT.

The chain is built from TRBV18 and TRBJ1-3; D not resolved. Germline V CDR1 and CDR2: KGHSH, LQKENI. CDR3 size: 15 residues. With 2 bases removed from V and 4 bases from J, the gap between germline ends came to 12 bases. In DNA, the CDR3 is TGTGCCAGCTCACCATCGACGACGGGGGGAAACACCATATATTTT. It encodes CASSPSTTGGNTIYF.

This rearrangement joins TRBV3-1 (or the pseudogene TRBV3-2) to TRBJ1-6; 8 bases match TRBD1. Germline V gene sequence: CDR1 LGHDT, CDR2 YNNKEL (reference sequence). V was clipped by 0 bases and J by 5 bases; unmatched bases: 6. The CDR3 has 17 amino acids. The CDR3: CASSQEWDRRNNSPLHF. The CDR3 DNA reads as TGTGCCAGCAGCCAAGAGTGGGACAGGCGGAATAATTCACCCCTCCACTTT.

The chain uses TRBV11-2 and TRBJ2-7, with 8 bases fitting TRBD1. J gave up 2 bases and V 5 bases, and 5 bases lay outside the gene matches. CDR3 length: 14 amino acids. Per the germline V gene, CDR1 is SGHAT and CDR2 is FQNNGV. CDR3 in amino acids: CASSTRTGTYEQYF. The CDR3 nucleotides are TGTGCCAGCAGCACTCGGACAGGGACCTACGAGCAGTACTTC.

For the CDR3, the DNA is TGCGCCAGCCTCCTAGGGGGGGGCACTGAAGCTTTCTTT. Translating it yields CASLLGGGTEAFF. This rearrangement joins TRBV10-2 to TRBJ1-1; D possibly corresponds to TRBD1 (6 bases). Germline assignment: CDR1 WSHSY and CDR2 SAAADI. This CDR3 is 13 amino acids long. V gave up 8 bases and J gave up 4 bases, with 14 bases separating them.

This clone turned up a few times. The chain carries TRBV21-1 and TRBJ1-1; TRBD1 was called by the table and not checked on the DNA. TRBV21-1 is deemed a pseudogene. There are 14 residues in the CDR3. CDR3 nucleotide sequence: TGTGCCACGGAGAGGAGGGGGCCTGGGACTGAAGCTTTCTTT. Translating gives CATERRGPGTEAFF.

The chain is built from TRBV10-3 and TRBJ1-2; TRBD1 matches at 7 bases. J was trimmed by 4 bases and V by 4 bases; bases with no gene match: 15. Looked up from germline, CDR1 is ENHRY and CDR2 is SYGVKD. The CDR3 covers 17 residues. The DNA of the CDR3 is TGTGCCATCAGTGCTGGGGACAGAGGTGGGGCGGGCTATGGCTACACCTTC. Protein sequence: CAISAGDRGGAGYGYTF.

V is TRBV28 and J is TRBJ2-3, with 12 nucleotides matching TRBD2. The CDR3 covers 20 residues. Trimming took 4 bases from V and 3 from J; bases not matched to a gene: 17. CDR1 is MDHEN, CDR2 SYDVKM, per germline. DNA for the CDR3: TGTGCCAGCAGTTATCCTCGGACTAGCGGGACCCAGTCGGGTACAGATACGCAGTATTTT. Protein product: CASSYPRTSGTQSGTDTQYF.

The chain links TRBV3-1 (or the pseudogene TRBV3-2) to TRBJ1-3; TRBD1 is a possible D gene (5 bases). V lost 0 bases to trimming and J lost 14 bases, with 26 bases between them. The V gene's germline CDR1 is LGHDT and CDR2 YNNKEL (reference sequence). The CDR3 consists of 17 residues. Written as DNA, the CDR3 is TGTGCCAGCAGCCAAGACTTGGGTTTTGGCCTTAGGGGCACAGTATATTTT. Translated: CASSQDLGFGLRGTVYF.

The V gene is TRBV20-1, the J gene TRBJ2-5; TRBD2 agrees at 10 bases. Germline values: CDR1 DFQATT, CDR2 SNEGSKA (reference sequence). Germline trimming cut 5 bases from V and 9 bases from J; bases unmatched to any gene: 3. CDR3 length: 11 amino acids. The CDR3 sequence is CSAEREGAQYF. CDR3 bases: TGCAGTGCTGAGCGGGAGGGCGCCCAGTACTTC.

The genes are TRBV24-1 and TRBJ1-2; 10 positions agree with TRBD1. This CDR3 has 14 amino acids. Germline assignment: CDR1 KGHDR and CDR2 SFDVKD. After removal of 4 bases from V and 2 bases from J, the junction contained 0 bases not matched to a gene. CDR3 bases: TGTGCCACCAGTGAGGGACAGGGGAACTATGGCTACACCTTC. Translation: CATSEGQGNYGYTF.

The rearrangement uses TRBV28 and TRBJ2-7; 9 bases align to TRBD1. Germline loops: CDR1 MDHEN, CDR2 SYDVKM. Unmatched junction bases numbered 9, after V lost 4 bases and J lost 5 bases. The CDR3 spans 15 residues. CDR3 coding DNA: TGTGCCAGCAGTTCTCCCCGGACAGGGGCGGACGAGCAGTACTTC. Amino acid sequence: CASSSPRTGADEQYF.

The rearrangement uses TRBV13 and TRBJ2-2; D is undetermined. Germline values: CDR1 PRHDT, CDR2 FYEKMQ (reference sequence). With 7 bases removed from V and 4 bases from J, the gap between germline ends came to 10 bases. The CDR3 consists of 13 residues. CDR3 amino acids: CASTDTTTGELFF. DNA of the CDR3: TGTGCCAGCACCGACACAACCACCGGGGAGCTGTTTTTT.

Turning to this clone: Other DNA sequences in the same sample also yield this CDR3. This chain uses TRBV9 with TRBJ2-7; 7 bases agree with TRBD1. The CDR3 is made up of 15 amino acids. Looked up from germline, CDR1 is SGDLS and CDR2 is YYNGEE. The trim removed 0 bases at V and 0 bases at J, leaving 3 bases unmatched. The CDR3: CASSVAAGGSYEQYF. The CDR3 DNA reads TGTGCCAGCAGCGTAGCTGCAGGGGGCTCCTACGAGCAGTACTTC.

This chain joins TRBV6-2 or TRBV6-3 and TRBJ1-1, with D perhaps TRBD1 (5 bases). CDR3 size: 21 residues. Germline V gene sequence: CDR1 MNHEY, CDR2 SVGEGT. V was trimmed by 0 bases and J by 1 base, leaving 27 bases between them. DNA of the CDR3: TGTGCCAGCAGTTACTCACGCCGGGCACTGGGCGGGGGACCTTGGAACACTGAAGCTTTCTTT. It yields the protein CASSYSRRALGGGPWNTEAFF.

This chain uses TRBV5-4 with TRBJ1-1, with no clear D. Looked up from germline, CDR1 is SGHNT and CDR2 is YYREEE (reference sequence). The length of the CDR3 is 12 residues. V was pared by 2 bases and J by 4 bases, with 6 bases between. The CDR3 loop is CASSLASTEAFF. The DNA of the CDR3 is TGTGCCAGCAGCTTAGCGAGCACTGAAGCTTTCTTT.

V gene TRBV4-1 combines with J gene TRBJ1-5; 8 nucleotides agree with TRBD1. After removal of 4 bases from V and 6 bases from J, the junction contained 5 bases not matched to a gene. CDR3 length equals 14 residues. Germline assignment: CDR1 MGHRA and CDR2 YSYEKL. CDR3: CASSRGQGSQPQHF. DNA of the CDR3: TGCGCCAGCAGCCGAGGACAGGGCAGTCAGCCCCAGCATTTT.